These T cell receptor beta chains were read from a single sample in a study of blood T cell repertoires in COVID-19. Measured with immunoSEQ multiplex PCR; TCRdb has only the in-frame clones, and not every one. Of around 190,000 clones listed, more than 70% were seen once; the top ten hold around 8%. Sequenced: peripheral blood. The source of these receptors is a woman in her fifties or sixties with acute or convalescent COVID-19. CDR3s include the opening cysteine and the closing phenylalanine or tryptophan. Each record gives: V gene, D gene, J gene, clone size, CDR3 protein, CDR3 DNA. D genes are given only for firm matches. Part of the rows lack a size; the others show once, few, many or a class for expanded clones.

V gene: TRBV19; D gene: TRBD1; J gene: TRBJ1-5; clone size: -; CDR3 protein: CASSIDRDQPQHF; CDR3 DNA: TGTGCCAGTAGTATCGACAGGGATCAGCCCCAGCATTTT
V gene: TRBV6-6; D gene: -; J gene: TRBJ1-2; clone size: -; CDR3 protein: CASSYSRSAAGGYTF; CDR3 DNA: TGTGCCAGCAGTTACTCGAGGTCGGCCGCGGGGGGCTACACCTTC
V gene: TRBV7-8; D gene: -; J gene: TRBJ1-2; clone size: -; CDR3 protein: CASSRGQRNGYTF; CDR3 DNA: TGTGCCAGCAGTCGAGGACAGAGAAATGGCTACACCTTC
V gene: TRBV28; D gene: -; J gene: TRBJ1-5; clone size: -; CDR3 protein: CASGSGNQPQHF; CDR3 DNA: TGTGCCAGCGGCTCAGGCAATCAGCCCCAGCATTTT
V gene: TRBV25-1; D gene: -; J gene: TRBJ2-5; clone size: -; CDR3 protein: CASSERGSFETQYF; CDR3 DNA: TGTGCCAGCAGTGAACGGGGGTCCTTCGAGACCCAGTACTTC
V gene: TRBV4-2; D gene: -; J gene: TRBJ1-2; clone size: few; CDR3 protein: CASSQESGFGLTF; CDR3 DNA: TGTGCCAGCAGCCAAGAGTCAGGTTTCGGTCTCACCTTC
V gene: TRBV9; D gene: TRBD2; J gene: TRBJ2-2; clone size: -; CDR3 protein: CASTRGDTGELFF; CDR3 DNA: TGTGCCAGCACCCGGGGGGACACCGGGGAGCTGTTTTTT
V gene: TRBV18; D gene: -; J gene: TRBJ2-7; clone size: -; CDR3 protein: CASSPPSQSSYEQYF; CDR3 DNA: TGTGCCAGCTCACCACCGAGTCAAAGCTCCTACGAGCAGTACTTC
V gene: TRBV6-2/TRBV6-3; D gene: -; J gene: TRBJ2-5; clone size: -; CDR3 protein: CASSSHGQQETQYF; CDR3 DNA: TGTGCCAGCAGTTCTCACGGACAGCAAGAGACCCAGTACTTC
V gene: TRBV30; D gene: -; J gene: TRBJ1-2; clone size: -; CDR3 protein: CAWTGQGGGYTF; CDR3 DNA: TGTGCCTGGACCGGTCAAGGGGGTGGCTACACCTTC
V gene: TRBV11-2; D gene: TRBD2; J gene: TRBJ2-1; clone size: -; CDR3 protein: CASSSPLAGGPSYNEQFF; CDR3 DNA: TGTGCCAGCAGCTCCCCACTAGCGGGAGGGCCCTCCTACAATGAGCAGTTCTTC
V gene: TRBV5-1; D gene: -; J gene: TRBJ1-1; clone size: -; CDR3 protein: CASSLEPGFMNTEAFF; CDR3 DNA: TGCGCCAGCAGCTTGGAACCGGGTTTCATGAACACTGAAGCTTTCTTT
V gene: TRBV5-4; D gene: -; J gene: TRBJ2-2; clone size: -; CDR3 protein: CASRAQGEEELFF; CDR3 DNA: TGTGCCAGCAGGGCACAGGGCGAAGAGGAGCTGTTTTTT
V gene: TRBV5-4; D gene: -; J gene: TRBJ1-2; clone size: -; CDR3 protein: CASSADRFNYGYTF; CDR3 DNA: TGTGCCAGCAGCGCCGACAGGTTTAACTATGGCTACACCTTC
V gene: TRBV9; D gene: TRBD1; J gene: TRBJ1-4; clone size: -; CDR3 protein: CASSAWQGASNEKLFF; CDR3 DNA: TGTGCCAGCAGCGCGTGGCAGGGGGCTAGTAATGAAAAACTGTTTTTT
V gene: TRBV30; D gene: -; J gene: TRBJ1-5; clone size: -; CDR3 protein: CAWSDGQSNQPQHF; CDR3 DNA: TGTGCCTGGAGTGATGGACAGAGCAATCAGCCCCAGCATTTT
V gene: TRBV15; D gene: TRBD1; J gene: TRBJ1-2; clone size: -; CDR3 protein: CATSRDLATGGNGYTF; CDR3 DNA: TGTGCCACCAGCAGAGATCTCGCGACAGGGGGCAATGGCTACACCTTC
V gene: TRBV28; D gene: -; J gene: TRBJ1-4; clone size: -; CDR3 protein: CASSQDPQDEKLFF; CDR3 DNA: TGTGCCAGCAGTCAGGACCCACAGGATGAAAAACTGTTTTTT
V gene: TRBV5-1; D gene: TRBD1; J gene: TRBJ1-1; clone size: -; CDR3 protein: CASSYWTGPGEAFF; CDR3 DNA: TGCGCCAGCAGCTACTGGACAGGCCCGGGTGAAGCTTTCTTT
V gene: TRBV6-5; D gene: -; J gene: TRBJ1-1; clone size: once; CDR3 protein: CASVGNTEAFF; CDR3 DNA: TGTGCCAGCGTCGGGAACACTGAAGCTTTCTTT
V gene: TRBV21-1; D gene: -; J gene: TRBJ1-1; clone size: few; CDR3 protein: CASSSPGVLNTEAFF; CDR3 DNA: TGTGCCAGCAGCTCACCAGGGGTTCTGAACACTGAAGCTTTCTTT
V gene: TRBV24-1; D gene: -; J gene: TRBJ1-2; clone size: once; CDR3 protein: CATSDRTGYDYGYTF; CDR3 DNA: TGTGCCACCAGTGACCGAACAGGGTACGACTATGGCTACACCTTC
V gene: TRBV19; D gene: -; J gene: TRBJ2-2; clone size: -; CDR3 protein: CASKSRNTGELFF; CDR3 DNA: TGTGCCAGTAAATCGCGAAACACCGGGGAGCTGTTTTTT
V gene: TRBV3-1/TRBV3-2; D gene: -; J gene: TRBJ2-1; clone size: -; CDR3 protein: CASSQELLNSGEQFF; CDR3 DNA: TGTGCCAGCAGCCAAGAATTATTAAACAGTGGCGAGCAGTTCTTC
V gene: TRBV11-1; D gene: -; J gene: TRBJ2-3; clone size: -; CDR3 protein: CASSPDGAHTDTQYF; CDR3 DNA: TGTGCCAGCAGCCCCGACGGAGCCCACACAGATACGCAGTATTTT
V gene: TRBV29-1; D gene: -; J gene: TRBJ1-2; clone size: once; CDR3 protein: CSARGGEGVFYGYTF; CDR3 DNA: TGCAGCGCCCGGGGGGGCGAGGGGGTGTTCTATGGCTACACCTTC
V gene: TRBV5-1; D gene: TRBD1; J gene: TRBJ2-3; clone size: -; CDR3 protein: CASRYRGRDTQYF; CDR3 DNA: TGCGCCAGCAGATACAGGGGTAGAGATACGCAGTATTTT
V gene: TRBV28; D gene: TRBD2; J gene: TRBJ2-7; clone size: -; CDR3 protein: CASSQLSGSATYEQYF; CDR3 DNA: TGTGCCAGCAGTCAACTTAGCGGGAGCGCCACCTACGAGCAGTACTTC
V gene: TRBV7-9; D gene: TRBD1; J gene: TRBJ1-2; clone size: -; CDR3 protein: CASSPQGARNYGYTF; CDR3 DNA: TGTGCCAGCAGCCCCCAGGGGGCCCGAAACTATGGCTACACCTTC
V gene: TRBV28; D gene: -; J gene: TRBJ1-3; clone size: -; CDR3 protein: CASSGGKVSGNTIYF; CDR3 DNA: TGTGCCAGCAGTGGCGGGAAAGTATCTGGAAACACCATATATTTT
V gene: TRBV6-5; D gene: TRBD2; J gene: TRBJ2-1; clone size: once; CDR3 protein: CASSYQGLANNEQFF; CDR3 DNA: TGTGCCAGCAGTTACCAGGGACTAGCGAACAATGAGCAGTTCTTC
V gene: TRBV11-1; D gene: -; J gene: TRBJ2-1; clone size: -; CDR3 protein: CASSLSGSNEQFF; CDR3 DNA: TGTGCCAGCAGCTTAAGCGGGTCTAATGAGCAGTTCTTC
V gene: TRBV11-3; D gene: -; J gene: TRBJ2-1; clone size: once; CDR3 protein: CASSLGGRGSDEQFF; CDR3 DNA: TGTGCCAGCAGCTTGGGGGGAAGGGGATCCGATGAGCAGTTCTTC
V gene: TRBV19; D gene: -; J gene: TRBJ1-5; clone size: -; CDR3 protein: CATRQRGEQPQHF; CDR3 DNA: TGTGCCACAAGACAGCGAGGTGAACAGCCCCAGCATTTT
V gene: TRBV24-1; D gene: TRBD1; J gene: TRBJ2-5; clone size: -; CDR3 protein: CATGQYRDRGRETQYF; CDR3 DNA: TGTGCCACGGGACAGTACCGGGACAGGGGGCGAGAGACCCAGTACTTC
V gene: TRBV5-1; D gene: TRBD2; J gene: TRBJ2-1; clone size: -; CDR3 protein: CASKLAGGSYNEQFF; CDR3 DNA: TGCGCCAGTAAATTAGCGGGAGGATCCTACAATGAGCAGTTCTTC
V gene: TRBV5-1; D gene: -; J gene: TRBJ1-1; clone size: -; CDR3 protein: CASSLGPGLGNTEAFF; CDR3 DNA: TGCGCCAGCAGCTTGGGACCGGGTCTGGGGAACACTGAAGCTTTCTTT